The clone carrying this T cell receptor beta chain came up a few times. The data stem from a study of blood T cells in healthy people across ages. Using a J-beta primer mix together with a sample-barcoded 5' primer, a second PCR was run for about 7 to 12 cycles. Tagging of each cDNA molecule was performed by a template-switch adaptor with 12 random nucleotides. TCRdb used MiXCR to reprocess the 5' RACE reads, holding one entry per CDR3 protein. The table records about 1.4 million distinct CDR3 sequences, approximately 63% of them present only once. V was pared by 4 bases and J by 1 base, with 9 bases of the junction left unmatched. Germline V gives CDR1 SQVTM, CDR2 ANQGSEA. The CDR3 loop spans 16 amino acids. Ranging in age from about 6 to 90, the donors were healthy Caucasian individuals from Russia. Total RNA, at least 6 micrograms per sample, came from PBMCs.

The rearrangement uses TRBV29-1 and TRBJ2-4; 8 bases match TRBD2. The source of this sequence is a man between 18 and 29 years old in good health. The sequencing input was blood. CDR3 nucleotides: TGCAGCGTTGCGGGGGGGCATTTTGGGGCCAAAAACATTCAGTACTTC. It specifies CSVAGGHFGAKNIQYF.